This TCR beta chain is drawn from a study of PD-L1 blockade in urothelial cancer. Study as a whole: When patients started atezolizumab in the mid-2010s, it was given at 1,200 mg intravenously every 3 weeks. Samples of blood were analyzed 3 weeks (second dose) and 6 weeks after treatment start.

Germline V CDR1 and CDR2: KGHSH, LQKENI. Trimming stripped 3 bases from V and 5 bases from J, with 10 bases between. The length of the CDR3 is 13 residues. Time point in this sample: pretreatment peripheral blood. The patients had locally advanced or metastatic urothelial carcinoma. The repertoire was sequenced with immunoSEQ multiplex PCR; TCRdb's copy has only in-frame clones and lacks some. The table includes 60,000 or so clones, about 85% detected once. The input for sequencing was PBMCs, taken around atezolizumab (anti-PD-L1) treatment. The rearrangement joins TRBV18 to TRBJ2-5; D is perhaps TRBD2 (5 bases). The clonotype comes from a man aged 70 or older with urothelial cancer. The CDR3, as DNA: TGTGCCAGCTCACCCGGGGAGAGGGAGACCCAGTACTTC. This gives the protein CASSPGERETQYF.